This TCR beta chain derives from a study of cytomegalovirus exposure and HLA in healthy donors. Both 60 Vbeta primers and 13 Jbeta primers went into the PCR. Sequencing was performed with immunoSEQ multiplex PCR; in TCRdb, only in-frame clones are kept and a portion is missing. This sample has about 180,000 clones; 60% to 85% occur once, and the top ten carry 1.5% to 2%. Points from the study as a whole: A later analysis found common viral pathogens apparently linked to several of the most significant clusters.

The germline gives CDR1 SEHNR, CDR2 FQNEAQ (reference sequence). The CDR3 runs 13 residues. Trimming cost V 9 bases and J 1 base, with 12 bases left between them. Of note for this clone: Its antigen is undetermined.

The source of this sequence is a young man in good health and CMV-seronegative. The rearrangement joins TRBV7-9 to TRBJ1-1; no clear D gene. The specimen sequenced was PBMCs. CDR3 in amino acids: CASKLPQNTEAFF. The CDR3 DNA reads TGTGCCAGTAAACTACCGCAGAACACTGAAGCTTTCTTT.